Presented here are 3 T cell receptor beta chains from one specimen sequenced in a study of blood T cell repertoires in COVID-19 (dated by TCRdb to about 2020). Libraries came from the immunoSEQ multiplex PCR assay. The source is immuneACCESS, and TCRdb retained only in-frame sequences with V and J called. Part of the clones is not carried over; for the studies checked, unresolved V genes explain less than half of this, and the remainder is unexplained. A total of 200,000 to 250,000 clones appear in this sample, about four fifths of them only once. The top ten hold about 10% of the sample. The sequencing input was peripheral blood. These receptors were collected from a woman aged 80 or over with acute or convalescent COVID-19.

CDR3 residues: CASSLEAGTEAFF. CDR3 DNA: TGTGCCAGCAGTCTCGAGGCGGGGACTGAAGCTTTCTTT. This chain joins TRBV6-4 and TRBJ1-1; D remains unclear. CDR3 length: 13 residues. With 5 bases removed from V and 5 bases from J, the gap between germline ends came to 12 bases. Germline lookup yields CDR1 MRHNA and CDR2 SNTAGT.

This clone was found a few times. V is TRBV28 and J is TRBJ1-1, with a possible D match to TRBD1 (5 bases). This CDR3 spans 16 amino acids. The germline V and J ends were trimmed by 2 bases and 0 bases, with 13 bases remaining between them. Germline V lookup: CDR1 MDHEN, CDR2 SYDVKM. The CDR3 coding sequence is TGTGCCAGCAGTTTAAGGGCAGGGAGGATGAACACTGAAGCTTTCTTT. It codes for CASSLRAGRMNTEAFF.

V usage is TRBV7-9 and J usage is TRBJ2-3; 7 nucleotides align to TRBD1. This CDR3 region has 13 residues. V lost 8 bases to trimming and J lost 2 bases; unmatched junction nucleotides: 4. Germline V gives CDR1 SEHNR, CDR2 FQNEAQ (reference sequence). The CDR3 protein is CASRDRYTDTQYF. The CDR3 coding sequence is TGTGCCAGCCGGGACAGATACACAGATACGCAGTATTTT.